The sequence of this TCR beta chain was determined in a study of blood T cell repertoires in COVID-19. Study-level background: Samples came from the United States, Italy and Spain, spanning acute and convalescent COVID-19. Nucleic acid was either cDNA or gDNA, and it came from T cells, B-cell-depleted T cells, or PBMCs.

V lost 2 bases to trimming and J lost 5 bases; unmatched junction nucleotides: 4. The germline V gene has CDR1 KGHSH and CDR2 LQKENI. CDR3 length: 15 amino acids. Original processing notes: For nucleated cells, counts were estimated from reference gene primer amplification. Assay: immunoSEQ multiplex PCR; the TCRdb copy retains only in-frame clones and omits some. Clonal size and the V and J genes are those of that table, whereas D and trimming came from the DNA. The top ten hold around 14% of the sample, which has some 300,000 clones, around 88% seen once. Seattle enrolled patients during active infection and tracked them longitudinally.

The TCR comes from a woman in her 70s with COVID-19, enrolled during active disease. Sequenced: peripheral blood. The rearrangement links TRBV18 to TRBJ2-7, with TRBD1 matching 12 bases. The CDR3 DNA is TGTGCCAGCTCACCAGACGGGACAGGGGGCCACGAGCAGTACTTC. Translated, it gives CASSPDGTGGHEQYF.